The clone carrying this T cell receptor beta chain was recorded many times. No antigen is known for it. The same CDR3 is also encoded by other DNA sequences in this sample. In the authors' workflow: CDR3 was compared across clinicopathological groups, and the resulting differences were used to build a distant-metastasis classifier for papillary thyroid cancer. With MiXCR, TCRdb called clones anew from the PCR reads. TCRdb assigned the V and J calls; the authors' analysis was not used. Of about 43,000 clones listed, about 3.3% are singletons. This record comes from a study of metastatic and nonmetastatic thyroid tumors. Study-wide findings and caveats: In blood and tumor, TCR beta diversity was reportedly significantly higher in malignant thyroid tumors than in benign nodules.

From germline, CDR1 is SGHRS and CDR2 YFSETQ. The CDR3 is 16 residues long. V gave up 4 bases and J gave up 0 bases; unmatched junction bases: 8. Not a single patient had been given any form of treatment at any point before undergoing thyroid surgery. This clonotype was sampled from a female donor with papillary thyroid cancer or a benign thyroid nodule (not recorded which). Some clones in this sample may be carry-over from other donors' samples. The sequencing input was blood. J is TRBJ2-5 and V is TRBV5-1; 8 bases line up with TRBD1. Here the CDR3 DNA reads TGCGCCAGCAGCCCCGGAACAGGGGGGTACCAAGAGACCCAGTACTTC. It encodes CASSPGTGGYQETQYF.